The 26 T cell receptor beta chains below all came from one sample that was sequenced in a study of human T cells and chemical hapten exposure. TCRdb re-called the RACE reads with MiXCR, one entry per CDR3 protein. Of 190,000 or so distinct CDR3 sequences listed, roughly 30% were seen once; the top ten hold nearly 3%. Specified time point: pre-sensitization, week 0. Treatment reported: therapeutic diphenylcyclopropenone sensitization with weekly scalp DPC. Material: whole blood, obtained in connection with sensitization to the hapten diphenylcyclopropenone (DPC). Source of these receptors: a woman aged 25-40 years with alopecia areata. Some clones in this sample may be carry-over from other donors' samples.

This clonotype turned up a few times. The V call is TRBV29-1, the J call TRBJ2-7; D possibly corresponds to TRBD1 (6 bases). Germline V gene data show CDR1 as SQVTM and CDR2 as ANQGSEA. Between the trimmed V and J ends, which lost 6 bases and 0 bases, there was a span of 12 bases. The CDR3 loop spans 13 amino acids. The CDR3 here is CSVRRDTSYEQYF. CDR3 nucleotide sequence: TGCAGCGTGCGCCGGGACACCTCCTACGAGCAGTACTTC.

This clonotype was seen a handful of times. The chain recombines TRBV20-1 with TRBJ1-2, with D uncertain. V lost 0 bases to trimming and J lost 8 bases, with 13 bases between them. CDR1 DFQATT and CDR2 SNEGSKA come from the germline V gene (reference sequence). This CDR3 spans 13 amino acids. CDR3 region: CSARDLGNSGYTF. CDR3 nucleotide sequence: TGCAGTGCTAGAGATCTCGGGAATTCCGGCTACACCTTC.

This clonotype was observed a handful of times. V usage is TRBV29-1 and J usage is TRBJ2-5; D gene unclear. This CDR3 region has 12 residues. CDR1 and CDR2 (germline): SQVTM, ANQGSEA. Trimming removed 5 bases at V and 5 bases at J, with 12 bases between. The CDR3 DNA follows: TGCAGCGTTAAGGAAGCGATCGAGACCCAGTACTTC. It codes for CSVKEAIETQYF. The variable domain in full, completed from reference TRBV29-1 and TRBJ2-5, reads SAVISQKPSRDICQRGTSLTIQCQVDSQVTMMFWYRQQPGQSLTLIATANQGSEATYESGFVIDKFPISRPNLTFSTLTVSNMSPEDSSIYLCSVKEAIETQYFGPGTRLLVL.

V is TRBV7-2 and J is TRBJ2-3, with unresolved D. Germline V gives CDR1 SGHTA, CDR2 FQGNSA. The V gene lost 5 bases and the J gene lost 7 bases, with 10 bases spanning the gap. The CDR3 length is 12 residues. The CDR3 protein is CASSQLTYTQYF. DNA for the CDR3: TGTGCCAGCAGCCAGCTCACTTATACGCAGTATTTT. The entire variable domain, with the rest obtained from reference TRBV7-2 and TRBJ2-3, is as follows: GAGVSQSPSNKVTEKGKDVELRCDPISGHTALYWYRQSLGQGLEFLIYFQGNSAPDKSGLPSDRFSAERTGGSVSTLTIQRTQQEDSAVYLCASSQLTYTQYFGPGTRLTVL.

The genes are TRBV28 and TRBJ2-7, with D possibly matching TRBD1 (5 bases). The germline CDR1 and CDR2 sequences are MDHEN and SYDVKM. The CDR3 has 11 amino acids. V was cut by 4 bases and J by 6 bases, with 7 bases left in between. The CDR3 region has the DNA TGTGCCAGCAGTTCCAGGGTCGAGCAGTACTTC. It codes for CASSSRVEQYF.

This clonotype was seen only a few times. J is TRBJ1-1 and V is TRBV10-2; D may be TRBD1 (5 bases). CDR3 length: 16 amino acids. Germline V gene sequence: CDR1 WSHSY, CDR2 SAAADI. V gave up 5 bases and J gave up 0 bases, with 16 bases separating them. The CDR3 region has the DNA TGCGCCAGCAGTTATCCCAAGGGGCAAATGAACACTGAAGCTTTCTTT. Protein: CASSYPKGQMNTEAFF.

This clonotype has only a few counts. The V and J genes are TRBV28 and TRBJ1-2; 10 bases align to TRBD1. The CDR3 extends over 15 amino acids. Germline V gives CDR1 MDHEN, CDR2 SYDVKM. The V and J ends lost 5 bases and 3 bases, in that order; junction bases with no gene match: 6. As DNA, the CDR3 is TGTGCCAGCAGTCTGAGGGGGACAGGGGACTATGGCTACACCTTC. Translation gives CASSLRGTGDYGYTF.

In its sample, this clonotype was seen a few times. The chain recombines TRBV20-1 with TRBJ2-1; 7 bases agree with TRBD2. The CDR3 is 14 residues long. V gave up 4 bases and J gave up 1 base; unmatched junction bases: 4. The germline V gene encodes CDR1 DFQATT and CDR2 SNEGSKA (reference sequence). DNA of the CDR3: TGCAGTGCTATAAAGCGGGATTCCTACAATGAGCAGTTCTTC. This translates into CSAIKRDSYNEQFF.

V is TRBV7-9 and J is TRBJ1-3, with D maybe TRBD1 (5 bases). Germline CDR1 reads SEHNR; CDR2 reads FQNEAQ (reference sequence). The ends were cut back, 5 bases at V and 0 bases at J, with 11 bases in the middle. The CDR3 loop spans 15 amino acids. CDR3 in amino acids: CASSVTGDSGNTIYF. The CDR3 bases are TGTGCCAGCAGCGTGACGGGGGACTCTGGAAACACCATATATTTT.

This clonotype was seen a handful of times. The CDR3 DNA reads as TGTGCCACCTCGGGACCTAACTATGGCTACACCTTC. Its translation is CATSGPNYGYTF. The genes are TRBV24-1 and TRBJ1-2, with D maybe TRBD1 (5 bases). V lost 9 bases to trimming and J lost 0 bases, with 7 bases between them. Germline CDR1 and CDR2: KGHDR and SFDVKD. The CDR3 has 12 amino acids.

V usage is TRBV7-7 and J usage is TRBJ2-3, with D possibly TRBD1 on 5 matching bases. The CDR3 totals 14 residues. CDR1 is SSHAT and CDR2 is FNYEAQ in the germline V gene (reference sequence). V was cut by 5 bases and J by 2 bases, with 11 bases left in between. The CDR3 bases are TGTGCCAGCAGCCTCGGACACCACACAGATACGCAGTATTTT. Protein: CASSLGHHTDTQYF.

The V and J genes are TRBV6-2 or TRBV6-3 and TRBJ2-3, with D unclear. The CDR3 contains 12 residues. Germline CDR1 reads MNHEY; CDR2 reads SVGEGT. The germline V and J ends were trimmed by 7 bases and 2 bases, with 7 bases remaining between them. CDR3 in amino acids: CASTSNTDTQYF. DNA for the CDR3: TGTGCCAGCACCTCTAACACAGATACGCAGTATTTT.

The chain employs TRBV2 and TRBJ2-2; D gene ambiguous. Germline V gene lookup returns CDR1 SNHLY and CDR2 FYNNEI. The ends were cut back, 4 bases at V and 1 base at J, with 4 bases in the middle. This CDR3 has 13 amino acids. The CDR3 coding sequence is TGTGCCAGCAGTGGACAGAACACCGGGGAGCTGTTTTTT. Encoded protein: CASSGQNTGELFF.

This chain links TRBV3-1 with TRBJ1-1, with a possible D match to TRBD1 (5 bases). With 4 bases removed from V and 2 bases from J, the gap between germline ends came to 14 bases. The V gene's germline CDR1 is LGHDT and CDR2 YNNKEL (reference sequence). The CDR3 runs 15 residues. The CDR3 loop reads CASSRGRDPNTEAFF. DNA of the CDR3: TGTGCCAGCAGCCGAGGACGGGACCCAAACACTGAAGCTTTCTTT.

The V call is TRBV7-9, the J call TRBJ2-2; possibly TRBD2 for D (6 bases). Germline CDR1 reads SEHNR; CDR2 reads FQNEAQ (reference sequence). The CDR3 runs 13 residues. The germline V and J ends were trimmed by 5 bases and 7 bases, with 11 bases remaining between them. CDR3 sequence (DNA): TGTGCCAGCAGCACTGGAGGGGTCGGGGAGCTGTTTTTT. Residues: CASSTGGVGELFF.

The V call is TRBV11-1, the J call TRBJ2-3; no clear D gene. The V gene lost 6 bases and the J gene lost 0 bases, with 16 bases spanning the gap. The CDR3 consists of 16 residues. Germline assignment: CDR1 SGHAT and CDR2 FQDESV (reference sequence). The CDR3 DNA is TGTGCCAGCAGTCCTCAAGTGGTCGCTAGCACAGATACGCAGTATTTT. Translated: CASSPQVVASTDTQYF.

The rearrangement joins TRBV10-3 to TRBJ1-1; D is unclear. The CDR3 covers 15 residues. With 3 bases removed from V and 3 bases from J, the gap between germline ends came to 14 bases. The germline CDR1 and CDR2 sequences are ENHRY and SYGVKD. The CDR3 sequence is CAISDSRTSDTEAFF. CDR3 sequence (DNA): TGTGCCATCAGTGACAGCCGGACCTCAGACACTGAAGCTTTCTTT.

The rearrangement uses TRBV2 and TRBJ2-1; D not resolved. Germline values: CDR1 SNHLY, CDR2 FYNNEI. The CDR3 is 15 residues long. Trimming stripped 3 bases from V and 1 base from J, with 10 bases between. In DNA form, the CDR3 reads TGTGCCAGCAGTGATTTAGGGTCGTCCTACAATGAGCAGTTCTTC. It is translated as CASSDLGSSYNEQFF.

CDR3 amino acids: CASGLVPGSGYTF. The CDR3 region has the DNA TGTGCTAGTGGTTTGGTTCCGGGGAGCGGCTACACCTTC. The chain employs TRBV12-5 and TRBJ1-2; D call uncertain. Trimming stripped 0 bases from V and 8 bases from J, with 10 bases between. The CDR3 length is 13 residues. Germline V lookup: CDR1 LGHNT, CDR2 FRNRAP.

This clonotype was counted only a few times. The chain couples TRBV28 to TRBJ2-7; 7 positions agree with TRBD1. Trimming cost V 7 bases and J 3 bases; bases outside gene matches: 15. Looked up from germline, CDR1 is MDHEN and CDR2 is SYDVKM. The CDR3 extends over 16 amino acids. CDR3: CASTQTGQAPIYEQYF. The CDR3, as DNA: TGTGCCAGCACCCAGACAGGACAGGCCCCCATCTACGAGCAGTACTTC.

This clonotype was counted ten times or more. J is TRBJ2-1 and V is TRBV2; 7 bases match TRBD1. V lost 6 bases to trimming and J lost 2 bases; unmatched junction nucleotides: 4. The germline gives CDR1 SNHLY, CDR2 FYNNEI. This CDR3 spans 14 amino acids. In nucleotides, the CDR3 is TGTGCCAGCAGGGGACAGTCACCCTACAATGAGCAGTTCTTC. Translated: CASRGQSPYNEQFF. The full variable domain, in which reference TRBV2 and TRBJ2-1 provide the parts outside the CDR3, is EPEVTQTPSHQVTQMGQEVILRCVPISNHLYFYWYRQILGQKVEFLVSFYNNEISEKSEIFDDQFSVERPDGSNFTLKIRSTKLEDSAMYFCASRGQSPYNEQFFGPGTRLTVL.

This clonotype was seen once. The V and J genes are TRBV4-2 and TRBJ2-2; 8 bases line up with TRBD2. The CDR3 extends over 16 amino acids. Germline V gene lookup returns CDR1 LGHNA and CDR2 YNFKEQ. With 2 bases clipped from V and 0 bases from J, the junction kept 2 bases outside the gene matches. The CDR3 DNA reads as TGTGCCAGCAGCCAAAGCGGGGGCGCGAACACCGGGGAGCTGTTTTTT. Its protein product is CASSQSGGANTGELFF.

The sample holds many counts of this clonotype. The rearrangement joins TRBV7-8 to TRBJ1-1; the D is unclear. In germline, CDR1 is SGHVS, CDR2 FQNEAQ. The CDR3 sequence is 11 residues long. The V end lost 6 bases, the J end lost 5 bases, and 7 bases lay between the germline ends. The DNA of the CDR3 is TGTGCCAGCAGGGGAGGGACTGAAGCTTTCTTT. It encodes CASRGGTEAFF.

In this sample, this clonotype turned up a few times. This chain joins TRBV5-1 and TRBJ2-1; the D is unclear. Germline lookup yields CDR1 SGHRS and CDR2 YFSETQ. Between the trimmed V and J ends, which lost 0 bases and 3 bases, there was a span of 10 bases. The CDR3 has 15 residues. CDR3 sequence: CASSLEPIDYNEQFF. CDR3 DNA: TGCGCCAGCAGCTTGGAACCGATCGACTACAATGAGCAGTTCTTC. The whole variable domain, remainder taken from reference TRBV5-1 and TRBJ2-1, is KAGVTQTPRYLIKTRGQQVTLSCSPISGHRSVSWYQQTPGQGLQFLFEYFSETQRNKGNFPGRFSGRQFSNSRSEMNVSTLELGDSALYLCASSLEPIDYNEQFFGPGTRLTVL.

This chain connects TRBV28 to TRBJ2-2, with 7 positions matching TRBD1. V gave up 5 bases and J gave up 2 bases; unmatched junction bases: 5. The CDR3 is 15 amino acids. The germline V gene encodes CDR1 MDHEN and CDR2 SYDVKM. The CDR3 loop reads CASSLYRGNTGELFF. CDR3 in DNA: TGTGCCAGCAGTCTGTACAGGGGTAACACCGGGGAGCTGTTTTTT.

V usage is TRBV25-1 and J usage is TRBJ2-3, with 7 nucleotides matching TRBD1. The junction had 5 bases not matched to a gene; V was cut back by 6 bases and J by 2 bases. The CDR3 totals 14 residues. From germline, CDR1 is MGHDK and CDR2 SYGVNS. DNA of the CDR3: TGTGCCAGCAGCCCGACAGGGTACACAGATACGCAGTATTTT. Its protein product is CASSPTGYTDTQYF.